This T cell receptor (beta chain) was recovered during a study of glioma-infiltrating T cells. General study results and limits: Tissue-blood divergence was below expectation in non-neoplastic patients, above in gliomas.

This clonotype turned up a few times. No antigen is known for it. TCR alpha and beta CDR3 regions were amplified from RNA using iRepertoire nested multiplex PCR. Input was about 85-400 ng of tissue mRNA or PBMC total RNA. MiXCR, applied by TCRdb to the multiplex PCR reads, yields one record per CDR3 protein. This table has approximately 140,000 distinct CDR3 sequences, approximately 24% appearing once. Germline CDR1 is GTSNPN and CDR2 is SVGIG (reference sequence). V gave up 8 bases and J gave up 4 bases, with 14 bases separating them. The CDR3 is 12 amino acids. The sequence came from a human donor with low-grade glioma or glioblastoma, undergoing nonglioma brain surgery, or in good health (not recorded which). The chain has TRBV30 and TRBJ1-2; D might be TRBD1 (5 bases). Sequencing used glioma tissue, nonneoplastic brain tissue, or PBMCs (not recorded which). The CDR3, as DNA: TGTGCCCACGCCAGGGCGGCCTATGGCTACACCTTC. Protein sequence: CAHARAAYGYTF.